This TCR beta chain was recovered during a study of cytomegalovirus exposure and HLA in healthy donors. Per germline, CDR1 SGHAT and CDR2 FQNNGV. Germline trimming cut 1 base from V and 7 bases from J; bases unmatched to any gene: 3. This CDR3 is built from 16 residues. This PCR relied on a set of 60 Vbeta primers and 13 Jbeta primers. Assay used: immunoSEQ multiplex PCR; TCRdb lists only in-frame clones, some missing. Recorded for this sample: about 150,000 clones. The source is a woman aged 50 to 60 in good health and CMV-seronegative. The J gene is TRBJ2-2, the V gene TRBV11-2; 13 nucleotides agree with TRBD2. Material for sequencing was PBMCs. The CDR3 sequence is CASSLVRLAGGGELFF. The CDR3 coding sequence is TGTGCCAGCAGCTTAGTGCGACTAGCGGGAGGCGGGGAGCTGTTTTTT. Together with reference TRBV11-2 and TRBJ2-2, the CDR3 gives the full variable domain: EAGVAQSPRYKIIEKRQSVAFWCNPISGHATLYWYQQILGQGPKLLIQFQNNGVVDDSQLPKDRFSAERLKGVDSTLKIQPAKLEDSAVYLCASSLVRLAGGGELFFGEGSRLTVL.